This TCR beta chain was recovered during a study of T cell responses to AZD1222 COVID-19 vaccine. CDR3 length: 11 residues. CDR1 is SNHLY and CDR2 is FYNNEI in the germline V gene. The V end lost 3 bases, the J end lost 7 bases, and 7 bases lay between the germline ends. The data were produced by immunoSEQ multiplex PCR, yet TCRdb's version contains in-frame clones alone and is incomplete. The repertoire holds 65,000 to 95,000 clones, with 85% as singletons. The receptor was isolated from an adult in good health. The chain recombines TRBV2 with TRBJ2-7; D remains unclear. The starting material was peripheral blood, obtained on day 0 of AZD1222 vaccination. CDR3 region: CASSEGWEQYF. Here the CDR3 DNA reads TGTGCCAGCAGTGAGGGGTGGGAGCAGTACTTC.